The next 27 T cell receptor beta chains were all read from a single sample in a study of shared clonotypes between healthy human individuals. Clones were read by immunoSEQ multiplex PCR, and TCRdb kept only the in-frame ones, dropping some. The sample has approximately 2.5 million clones; approximately 94% are singletons. Sequenced input: naive CD4+ T cells from PBMCs. Specified subset: CD45RA+ positively selected. The receptors here all came from a man between 18 and 35 years old in good health. Some clones in this sample may be carry-over from other donors' samples.

The chain combines TRBV5-8 with TRBJ1-2; 8 nucleotides line up with TRBD1. V lost 1 base and J lost 8; bases outside the gene matches: 16. The CDR3 consists of 17 residues. Germline V lookup: CDR1 SGHTS, CDR2 YDEGEE. The chain's CDR3 is CASSLNPWTGRSSGYTF. CDR3 nucleotide sequence: TGTGCCAGCAGCTTGAATCCATGGACAGGGAGATCGAGCGGCTACACCTTC.

This clone was seen only once. The chain is built from TRBV19 and TRBJ1-4; unclear D gene. V was pared by 1 base and J by 0 bases, with 21 bases between. Germline V lookup: CDR1 LNHDA, CDR2 SQIVND (reference sequence). The CDR3 runs 20 residues. The CDR3 loop is CASSIGPRSSQSTTNEKLFF. DNA for the CDR3: TGTGCCAGTAGTATAGGGCCAAGGTCCTCTCAGTCAACAACTAATGAAAAACTGTTTTTT.

The chain couples TRBV28 to TRBJ1-5, with a weak D call TRBD1 (6 bases). The V end lost 4 bases, the J end lost 1 base, and 14 bases lay between the germline ends. This CDR3 contains 16 residues. CDR1 is MDHEN, CDR2 SYDVKM, per germline. CDR3 sequence reads: CASSSVRGRSNQPQHF. The CDR3 nucleotides read TGTGCCAGCAGTTCTGTCAGGGGAAGAAGCAATCAGCCCCAGCATTTT.

The J gene is TRBJ2-3, the V gene TRBV29-1, with D possibly matching TRBD2 (6 bases). Germline V CDR1 and CDR2: SQVTM, ANQGSEA. The V end was cut by 4 bases, the J end by 1 base, with 18 bases between. The length of the CDR3 is 16 residues. The CDR3 DNA is TGCAGCGTTGGGGGCCGGGACTTTAGGGGCACAGATACGCAGTATTTT. It encodes CSVGGRDFRGTDTQYF.

The chain combines TRBV5-1 with TRBJ2-3; D is unclear. Looked up from germline, CDR1 is SGHRS and CDR2 is YFSETQ. The CDR3 totals 15 residues. V dropped 1 base and J dropped 0 bases, with 9 bases sitting between them. In DNA, the CDR3 is TGCGCCAGCAGCTTGTTAGGTTTGAGCACAGATACGCAGTATTTT. Translated, it gives CASSLLGLSTDTQYF.

The J gene is TRBJ2-7, the V gene TRBV28; TRBD2 aligns across 7 bases. Germline CDR1 and CDR2: MDHEN and SYDVKM. The CDR3 runs 14 residues. V shed 6 bases, J shed 2 bases, and the junction held 7 bases outside the gene matches. The CDR3 loop reads CASRSWGGPYEQYF. As DNA, the CDR3 is TGTGCCAGCAGGTCCTGGGGAGGGCCCTACGAGCAGTACTTC.

The chain carries TRBV2 and TRBJ2-2; D unresolved. Trimming pared 10 bases from V and 3 bases from J, leaving 15 bases between. Per the germline V gene, CDR1 is SNHLY and CDR2 is FYNNEI. The length of the CDR3 is 14 residues. CDR3 DNA sequence: TGTGCCAAGTTTAAGGGCACTTACACCGGGGAGCTGTTTTTT. Its protein is CAKFKGTYTGELFF.

As for this clone: At the DNA level, this CDR3 is encoded by other sequences in the same sample as well. V gene TRBV5-1 combines with J gene TRBJ1-1, with 7 bases that match TRBD1. Germline trimming cut 4 bases from V and 1 base from J; bases unmatched to any gene: 7. This CDR3 spans 15 amino acids. CDR1 is SGHRS and CDR2 is YFSETQ in the germline V gene. The CDR3 nucleotides are TGCGCCAGCAGCCCCCGACAGGGAGCGAACACTGAAGCTTTCTTT. It is translated as CASSPRQGANTEAFF.

The chain carries TRBV6-5 and TRBJ2-2; weak D call: TRBD2 (5 bases). Germline V gene data show CDR1 as MNHEY and CDR2 as SVGAGI. The CDR3 spans 16 residues. Trimming removed 2 bases at V and 3 bases at J, with 13 bases between. The CDR3 bases are TGTGCCAGCAGTTACAGAGAGGGTCCCTACACCGGGGAGCTGTTTTTT. Translated, it gives CASSYREGPYTGELFF.

This chain uses TRBV6-1 with TRBJ1-1; D not resolved. This CDR3 comprises 13 residues. Germline V gene sequence: CDR1 MNHNS, CDR2 SASEGT. V shed 11 bases and J shed 4 bases, with 17 bases lying between them. DNA for the CDR3: TGTGCCTGCACGGTCGGAGGGAGCACTGAAGCTTTCTTT. It translates to CACTVGGSTEAFF.

This clone showed up just once. J is TRBJ2-1 and V is TRBV19; TRBD2 aligns across 7 bases. J lost 0 bases, V lost 3 bases, and 11 bases had no gene match. The CDR3 extends over 18 amino acids. Germline assignment: CDR1 LNHDA and CDR2 SQIVND (reference sequence). As DNA, the CDR3 is TGTGCCAGTAGTATCTCAACTAGCGCCTTCGGCTCCTACAATGAGCAGTTCTTC. Translated: CASSISTSAFGSYNEQFF.

This rearrangement joins TRBV11-2 to TRBJ2-2; no clear D gene. The CDR3 sequence is 18 residues long. The ends were cut back, 1 base at V and 3 bases at J, with 18 bases in the middle. Germline CDR1 reads SGHAT; CDR2 reads FQNNGV. DNA of the CDR3: TGTGCCAGCAGCTTAGCCTGGACGAAGATGCGGTACACCGGGGAGCTGTTTTTT. The encoded protein is CASSLAWTKMRYTGELFF.

The chain recombines TRBV6-1 with TRBJ2-1, with TRBD2 identical over 12 bases. CDR1 is MNHNS and CDR2 is SASEGT in the germline V gene. V dropped 0 bases and J dropped 6; count of bases not matched to a gene: 12. The CDR3 extends over 19 amino acids. The CDR3 sequence is CASSEAAKRASGRANEQFF. The CDR3 DNA follows: TGTGCCAGCAGTGAAGCGGCGAAAAGGGCTAGCGGGAGGGCCAATGAGCAGTTCTTC.

This chain joins TRBV27 and TRBJ1-1, with a possible D match to TRBD1 (5 bases). There are 17 residues in the CDR3. Trimming took 9 bases from V and 4 from J, leaving 27 bases between them. Germline V gives CDR1 MNHEY, CDR2 SMNVEV (reference sequence). CDR3 in amino acids: CASQLSGTTLMGTEAFF. The CDR3 bases are TGTGCCAGTCAACTCTCCGGGACCACCCTAATGGGCACTGAAGCTTTCTTT.

This clone appeared a few times. V gene TRBV30 combines with J gene TRBJ1-1, with a possible D match to TRBD1 (6 bases). CDR3 size: 15 residues. In germline, CDR1 is GTSNPN, CDR2 SVGIG (reference sequence). The V end was cut by 2 bases, the J end by 6 bases, with 19 bases between. CDR3 sequence: CAWSTPRRGAAEAFF. The CDR3, as DNA: TGTGCCTGGAGTACCCCTCGTCGGGGGGCGGCTGAAGCTTTCTTT. The full variable domain, rest sourced from reference TRBV30 and TRBJ1-1, is SQTIHQWPATLVQPVGSPLSLECTVEGTSNPNLYWYRQAAGRGLQLLFYSVGIGQISSEVPQNLSASRPQDRQFILSSKKLLLSDSGFYLCAWSTPRRGAAEAFFGQGTRLTVV.

This clone has only a few counts. V usage is TRBV7-9 and J usage is TRBJ1-2; no reliable D call. Germline V CDR1 and CDR2: SEHNR, FQNEAQ (reference sequence). The CDR3 totals 15 residues. Deletions cut 2 bases from V and 1 base from J, with 11 bases between. CDR3 sequence (DNA): TGTGCCAGCAGCTTAATGTGGGAGGGTAACTATGGCTACACCTTC. This gives the protein CASSLMWEGNYGYTF.

CDR3 DNA sequence: TGCGCCAGCAGCTTGGGATCCGGGTTCGGCAATGAGCAGTTCTTC. It specifies CASSLGSGFGNEQFF. The rearrangement uses TRBV5-1 and TRBJ2-1; no clear D. Between the trimmed V and J ends, which lost 0 bases and 6 bases, there was a span of 13 bases. This CDR3 contains 15 residues. Per the germline V gene, CDR1 is SGHRS and CDR2 is YFSETQ. Looking up the rest from reference TRBV5-1 and TRBJ2-1 gives the full variable domain: KAGVTQTPRYLIKTRGQQVTLSCSPISGHRSVSWYQQTPGQGLQFLFEYFSETQRNKGNFPGRFSGRQFSNSRSEMNVSTLELGDSALYLCASSLGSGFGNEQFFGPGTRLTVL.

This chain links TRBV9 with TRBJ2-1, with TRBD2 as a possible D gene (6 bases). The V and J ends lost 3 bases and 3 bases respectively, with 7 bases between them. The CDR3 is made up of 13 amino acids. Germline values: CDR1 SGDLS, CDR2 YYNGEE. The CDR3: CASSAEGYNEQFF. CDR3 bases: TGTGCCAGCAGCGCGGAGGGCTACAATGAGCAGTTCTTC. Full variable domain (missing parts from reference TRBV9 and TRBJ2-1): DSGVTQTPKHLITATGQRVTLRCSPRSGDLSVYWYQQSLDQGLQFLIQYYNGEERAKGNILERFSAQQFPDLHSELNLSSLELGDSALYFCASSAEGYNEQFFGPGTRLTVL.

CDR3: CASSKGGQGWGQPQHF. The CDR3 DNA follows: TGTGCCAGTAGTAAAGGAGGACAGGGGTGGGGCCAGCCCCAGCATTTT. This chain links TRBV19 with TRBJ1-5, with 9 bases that match TRBD1. The CDR3 extends over 16 amino acids. The germline gives CDR1 LNHDA, CDR2 SQIVND (reference sequence). After removal of 4 bases from V and 7 bases from J, the junction contained 11 bases not matched to a gene. Variable domain in full (rest from reference TRBV19 and TRBJ1-5): DGGITQSPKYLFRKEGQNVTLSCEQNLNHDAMYWYRQDPGQGLRLIYYSQIVNDFQKGDIAEGYSVSREKKESFPLTVTSAQKNPTAFYLCASSKGGQGWGQPQHFGDGTRLSIL.

V is TRBV6-4 and J is TRBJ2-7, with 7 bases lining up with TRBD1. This CDR3 spans 14 amino acids. Germline V gene lookup returns CDR1 MRHNA and CDR2 SNTAGT. The ends lost 2 bases at V and 6 bases at J; junction bases unmatched: 7. In DNA form, the CDR3 reads TGTGCCAGCAGTGACGAGGGGGCAAGTTGCGAGCAGTACTTC. It translates to CASSDEGASCEQYF.

V and J are TRBV5-1 and TRBJ1-3, with 9 bases identical to TRBD1. CDR1 and CDR2 (germline): SGHRS, YFSETQ. The CDR3 covers 19 residues. V dropped 4 bases and J dropped 0; count of bases not matched to a gene: 14. The CDR3 bases are TGCGCCAGCAGCAGAGTTCCCGGACAGGGGCCCATCTCTGGAAACACCATATATTTT. It is translated as CASSRVPGQGPISGNTIYF.

Only one count was recorded for this clone. This chain connects TRBV11-2 to TRBJ2-7; 8 nucleotides agree with TRBD1. CDR1 SGHAT and CDR2 FQNNGV come from the germline V gene. The V gene end was trimmed by 1 base and the J gene end by 7 bases; junction bases not matched to a gene: 6. The CDR3 extends over 14 amino acids. In DNA, the CDR3 is TGTGCCAGCAGCTTAGGGAGACAGGGGAGAGAGCAGTACTTC. The encoded protein is CASSLGRQGREQYF.

V gene TRBV6-5 combines with J gene TRBJ2-1; 12 bases are a match to TRBD2. The CDR3 is made up of 16 amino acids. Germline assignment: CDR1 MNHEY and CDR2 SVGAGI. The V and J ends lost 2 bases and 5 bases, in that order; junction bases with no gene match: 4. The CDR3 DNA reads TGTGCCAGCAGTTACGGGACTAGCGGGTTCAACAATGAGCAGTTCTTC. It codes for CASSYGTSGFNNEQFF.

The rearrangement uses TRBV9 and TRBJ2-1, with 10 bases fitting TRBD2. Looked up from germline, CDR1 is SGDLS and CDR2 is YYNGEE. With V trimmed by 1 base and J by 4 bases, 8 bases remained unmatched. The CDR3 consists of 17 residues. Here the CDR3 DNA reads TGTGCCAGCAGCGTACTCTCTAGCGGGAGCGGGTACAATGAGCAGTTCTTC. Protein product: CASSVLSSGSGYNEQFF. The complete variable domain, with remaining parts taken from reference TRBV9 and TRBJ2-1, reads DSGVTQTPKHLITATGQRVTLRCSPRSGDLSVYWYQQSLDQGLQFLIQYYNGEERAKGNILERFSAQQFPDLHSELNLSSLELGDSALYFCASSVLSSGSGYNEQFFGPGTRLTVL.

J is TRBJ1-1 and V is TRBV30, with 8 bases identical to TRBD1. The CDR3 length is 14 residues. Germline V lookup: CDR1 GTSNPN, CDR2 SVGIG (reference sequence). Unmatched junction bases numbered 3, after V lost 3 bases and J lost 0 bases. The CDR3 here is CAWRQTGVNTEAFF. The CDR3 nucleotides read TGTGCCTGGAGACAGACAGGGGTGAACACTGAAGCTTTCTTT.

The V call is TRBV2, the J call TRBJ1-6; D is unresolved. V shed 4 bases and J shed 10 bases, with 20 bases lying between them. The CDR3 runs to 16 residues. Germline-derived CDR1 and CDR2 are SNHLY and FYNNEI. Here the CDR3 DNA reads TGTGCCAGCAGTGCTCGTTATATAACCATTGGATCACCCCTCCACTTT. This translates into CASSARYITIGSPLHF. Looking up the rest from reference TRBV2 and TRBJ1-6 gives the full variable domain: EPEVTQTPSHQVTQMGQEVILRCVPISNHLYFYWYRQILGQKVEFLVSFYNNEISEKSEIFDDQFSVERPDGSNFTLKIRSTKLEDSAMYFCASSARYITIGSPLHFGNGTRLTVT.

The chain couples TRBV5-6 to TRBJ2-1; 7 nucleotides align to TRBD2. The CDR3 is 15 amino acids. CDR1 SGHDT and CDR2 YYEEEE come from the germline V gene. V dropped 5 bases and J dropped 2; count of bases not matched to a gene: 7. In DNA, the CDR3 is TGTGCCAGCAGTGCTGGACTAGGCCCCTACAATGAGCAGTTCTTC. Protein product: CASSAGLGPYNEQFF.